Shown below are 3 T cell receptor beta chains from a single sample sequenced in a study of tissue T cells after allogeneic stem cell transplantation. Profiling relied on immunoSEQ multiplex PCR, and the TCRdb table lists in-frame clones only, not all of them. The repertoire includes more than 7,500 clones, about 61% of them detected once, and about 20% sits in the top ten. The source material was tissue from the jejunum, sampled at autopsy. The source is a female donor older than 55 with lung cancer.

This clone was seen a few times. The CDR3 sequence is CASSQSYFSNTEAFF. CDR3 nucleotides: TGCGCCAGCAGCCAATCATATTTCAGCAACACTGAAGCTTTCTTT. The chain joins TRBV4-1 to TRBJ1-1; D gene unclear. The CDR3 consists of 15 residues. CDR1 is MGHRA, CDR2 YSYEKL, per germline. Trimming left V 2 bases short and J 2 bases short, with 12 bases between.

In its sample, this clone is medium-sized (0.01 to 0.1%). The genes are TRBV27 and TRBJ1-2; D unclear. Germline-derived CDR1 and CDR2 are MNHEY and SMNVEV (reference sequence). V was cut by 0 bases and J by 7 bases, with 9 bases left in between. This CDR3 is 13 amino acids long. The CDR3 DNA is TGTGCCAGCAGTTTATCGGGGTGGAGTGGCTACACCTTC. It is translated as CASSLSGWSGYTF.

This clone has just one count. The chain is built from TRBV29-1 and TRBJ2-7, with D perhaps TRBD1 (6 bases). CDR1 and CDR2 from the germline V gene are SQVTM and ANQGSEA. The CDR3 has 13 amino acids. V gave up 3 bases and J gave up 1 base, with 10 bases separating them. The CDR3 coding sequence is TGCAGCGTTGAGTACAGGGAGTCCTACGAGCAGTACTTC. Protein: CSVEYRESYEQYF.